This T cell receptor (beta chain) was identified in a study of blood T cell repertoires in COVID-19. In regard to this clone: The sample carries other DNA sequences with the same CDR3.

In the source study's methods: Amplifying reference gene primers gave estimates of nucleated cell counts. Assay: immunoSEQ multiplex PCR; the TCRdb copy retains only in-frame clones and omits some. The V and J calls and the clone size are those of that table, but D and trimming were determined from the DNA. The data show roughly 220,000 clones, with around 86% seen just once and approximately 8% held by the top ten. The TCR originated in a woman at least 80 years old with COVID-19, enrolled during active disease. The specimen was peripheral blood.

The CDR3 spells CASSPSGDGYTF. CDR3 in DNA: TGTGCCAGCTCACCATCAGGGGACGGCTACACCTTC. The gene calls are TRBV18 and TRBJ1-2, with a possible D match to TRBD1 (6 bases). V lost 2 bases to trimming and J lost 8 bases, with 9 bases between them. Germline V gene lookup returns CDR1 KGHSH and CDR2 LQKENI. CDR3 length: 12 amino acids. The full variable domain, its missing parts supplied by reference TRBV18 and TRBJ1-2, is NAGVMQNPRHLVRRRGQEARLRCSPMKGHSHVYWYRQLPEEGLKFMVYLQKENIIDESGMPKERFSAEFPKEGPSILRIQQVVRGDSAAYFCASSPSGDGYTFGSGTRLTVV.